The rows below give T cell receptor beta chains drawn from one sample of a study of blood T cell repertoires in COVID-19. Method: immunoSEQ multiplex PCR; TCRdb's copy keeps in-frame clones and lacks some. The table shows 50,000 or so clones, with roughly 91% occurring only once. The sample taken for sequencing was peripheral blood. The receptors come from a human donor in a cohort sampled during active COVID-19. CDR3s include the opening cysteine and the closing phenylalanine or tryptophan. The D gene is left open where the match is weak. Clone size is stated in some rows and not others, as once, few, many or a class when expanded.

TRBV7-3	TRBD2	TRBJ2-1	.	TGTGCCAGCAGCTCCTGGTCCGGGACTAGCGGGAAAAATGAGCAGTTCTTC	CASSSWSGTSGKNEQFF
TRBV11-1	TRBD2	TRBJ2-3	.	TGTGCCAGCAGTCCGAGGGGCGGGAGTGTAGATACGCAGTATTTT	CASSPRGGSVDTQYF
TRBV20-1	TRBD2	TRBJ2-5	.	TGCAGTGCTAGTCCGAGCGGGGGGCTGGAAGAGACCCAGTACTTC	CSASPSGGLEETQYF
TRBV14	TRBD1	TRBJ2-5	.	TGTGCCAGCAGCCAAAAGGACAGGGGATTCGAGACCCAGTACTTC	CASSQKDRGFETQYF
TRBV24-1	.	TRBJ1-2	once	TGTGCCACCAGTGATTTTGGGCGGGCCTATGGCTACACCTTC	CATSDFGRAYGYTF
TRBV28	.	TRBJ2-7	.	TGTGCCAGCAGTTCCCCCCCCGGGACATCTGAGCAGTACTTC	CASSSPPGTSEQYF
TRBV18	.	TRBJ2-7	.	TGTGCCAGCTCACCTCAGAAAGACTACTACGAGCAGTACTTC	CASSPQKDYYEQYF
TRBV10-3	TRBD1	TRBJ1-2	.	TGTGCCATCAGCCGACAGGGGCCTAACTATGGCTACACCTTC	CAISRQGPNYGYTF
TRBV4-1	TRBD2	TRBJ2-3	.	TGCGCCAGCAGCCAAGATCGGCTAGCGGGAGGGCCAAGGGATACGCAGTATTTT	CASSQDRLAGGPRDTQYF
TRBV7-9	.	TRBJ2-5	.	TGTGCCAGCAGCACAAACGACAGAGAGACCCAGTACTTC	CASSTNDRETQYF
TRBV13	TRBD2	TRBJ2-2	.	TGTGCCAGCAGCCGGACTAGCGGGTCGAACACCGGGGAGCTGTTTTTT	CASSRTSGSNTGELFF
TRBV19	.	TRBJ1-2	.	TGTGCCAGTACCTATGGACAGTCTAACTATGGCTACACCTTC	CASTYGQSNYGYTF
TRBV25-1	.	TRBJ1-5	.	TGTGCCAGCAGTGATCCAGGGGGCAATCAGCCCCAGCATTTT	CASSDPGGNQPQHF
TRBV6-2/TRBV6-3	TRBD2	TRBJ2-3	.	TGTGCCAGCAGCAGACTAGCGGGTACAGATACGCAGTATTTT	CASSRLAGTDTQYF
TRBV11-2	.	TRBJ1-4	.	TGTGCCAGCAGCCCCTCTTCCTCCGTCGAAAAACTGTTTTTT	CASSPSSSVEKLFF
TRBV10-3	TRBD2	TRBJ2-2	.	TGTGCCATCAGAGGGACTAGCGGGAACACCGGGGAGCTGTTTTTT	CAIRGTSGNTGELFF
TRBV7-9	.	TRBJ2-7	.	TGTGCCAGCAGCTTAGGGCAGACAGACGACGAGCAGTACTTC	CASSLGQTDDEQYF
TRBV7-9	.	TRBJ2-3	few	TGTGCCAGCAGCTTTTTACAGGGAGATACGCAGTATTTT	CASSFLQGDTQYF
TRBV5-4	TRBD2	TRBJ2-1	.	TGTGCCAGCAGCTTGACCGCGGGGGGCACCTACAATGAGCAGTTCTTC	CASSLTAGGTYNEQFF
TRBV9	.	TRBJ2-7	.	TGTGCCAGCAGCGTAGAGGAGGGGATGAACGAGCAGTACTTC	CASSVEEGMNEQYF
TRBV9	TRBD2	TRBJ2-1	.	TGTGCCAGCGCTAGCGGGGCCGACTACAATGAGCAGTTCTTC	CASASGADYNEQFF
TRBV7-2	TRBD1	TRBJ1-2	.	TGTGCCAGCAGCTTCAACAGGGGGCAGTTTGGCTACACCTTC	CASSFNRGQFGYTF
TRBV6-6	TRBD1	TRBJ2-3	.	TGTGCCAGCAAACTGGACAGGGACCGAGGGACGCAGTATTTT	CASKLDRDRGTQYF
TRBV5-1	.	TRBJ2-7	once	TGCGCCAGCAGCTGGAGTGCCCCCTACGAGCAGTACTTC	CASSWSAPYEQYF
TRBV9	TRBD1	TRBJ1-6	.	TGTGCCAGCAGCTCTAGACAGGGGGAAGGTTCACCCCTCCACTTT	CASSSRQGEGSPLHF
TRBV7-9	TRBD2	TRBJ2-3	.	TGTGCCAGCAGCTTAGTGGGACTAGCGAGCACAGATACGCAGTATTTT	CASSLVGLASTDTQYF
TRBV19	TRBD1	TRBJ1-2	.	TGTGCCAGTAGTCGGCCCGGGACAGGGGGCTATGGCTACACCTTC	CASSRPGTGGYGYTF
TRBV18	TRBD1	TRBJ2-7	.	TGTGCCAGCTCACCGACCGGGACAGGCGACTACGAGCAGTACTTC	CASSPTGTGDYEQYF
TRBV11-3	.	TRBJ2-1	.	TGTGCCAGGGACAGTAAAAATTGCACCTACAATGAGCAGTTCTTC	CARDSKNCTYNEQFF
TRBV4-1	.	TRBJ1-2	.	TGCGCCAGCAGCCAAGACCAGGGGTTCTATGGCTACACCTTC	CASSQDQGFYGYTF
TRBV28	.	TRBJ1-2	.	TGTGCCAGCAGGCGGGACGGCAACTATGGCTACACCTTC	CASRRDGNYGYTF
TRBV2	TRBD1	TRBJ1-1	.	TGTGCCAGCAGTGGTCAGGGGGCGATGGGGGCTTTCTTT	CASSGQGAMGAFF
TRBV3-1/TRBV3-2	TRBD1	TRBJ1-5	.	TGTGCCAGCAGCCAAGACCGGACAGGGAAGGCCCGGCCCCAGCATTTT	CASSQDRTGKARPQHF
TRBV5-1	.	TRBJ2-7	.	TGCGCCAGCAGCTTGGACAGGGCGTACGAGCAGTACTTC	CASSLDRAYEQYF
TRBV11-2	.	TRBJ1-6	.	TGTGCCAGCAGCTTAAGGGGTAATTCACCCCTCCACTTT	CASSLRGNSPLHF
TRBV28	.	TRBJ1-5	.	TGTGCCAGCGGCCAAGGGGGTAGCAATCAGCCCCAGCATTTT	CASGQGGSNQPQHF
TRBV30	TRBD2	TRBJ2-1	.	TGTGCCCTCACTAGCGGGAGTGACAATGAGCAGTTCTTC	CALTSGSDNEQFF
TRBV7-9	.	TRBJ2-1	.	TGTGCCAGCAGCTTCGGGACTCCACCCCACAATGAGCAGTTCTTC	CASSFGTPPHNEQFF
TRBV6-5	TRBD1	TRBJ1-1	.	TGTGCCAGCAGATTGACAGGGGACACTGAAGCTTTCTTT	CASRLTGDTEAFF
TRBV7-3	.	TRBJ1-1	.	TGTGCCAGCGCCCTGGGGGGGAACACTGAAGCTTTCTTT	CASALGGNTEAFF
TRBV5-5	TRBD1	TRBJ2-5	.	TGTGCCAGCAGCTTGTGGGACAGAGAGACCCAGTACTTC	CASSLWDRETQYF
TRBV27	.	TRBJ1-4	.	TGTGCCAGCAGTAAGGGACTCGCTGTTGAAAAACTGTTTTTT	CASSKGLAVEKLFF
TRBV19	.	TRBJ1-5	once	TGTGCCAGTCATTGGGGGGTCTATAGCAATCAGCCCCAGCATTTT	CASHWGVYSNQPQHF